Sequencing of this T cell receptor (beta chain) was carried out in a study of blood T cells in healthy people across ages. Study findings and constraints: Naive T cell percentage and TCR beta diversity correlated strongly.

As to this clonotype: What it binds is unknown.

CDR1 and CDR2 (germline): DFQATT, SNEGSKA (reference sequence). The CDR3 extends over 16 amino acids. V gave up 1 base and J gave up 0 bases; unmatched junction bases: 7. Alongside a J-beta primer mix, a sample-barcoded 5' primer served in a second PCR lasting 7 to 11 cycles. Sequencing of every sample gave 2.5 million or more CDR3-containing paired-end reads. MiXCR was run by TCRdb on the 5' RACE reads, yielding one entry per CDR3 protein. The data hold some 760,000 distinct CDR3 sequences, with 20% to 30% observed a single time. These same data were also listed under a study on T cells of mothers and their children.

The rearrangement uses TRBV20-1 and TRBJ2-7; 9 bases line up with TRBD2. Material for sequencing was blood. This clonotype was obtained from a boy under 18 in good health. The CDR3 DNA is TGCAGTGCTAGAGGAAGGCTAGCGGGGACCTCCTACGAGCAGTACTTC. Translating it yields CSARGRLAGTSYEQYF.